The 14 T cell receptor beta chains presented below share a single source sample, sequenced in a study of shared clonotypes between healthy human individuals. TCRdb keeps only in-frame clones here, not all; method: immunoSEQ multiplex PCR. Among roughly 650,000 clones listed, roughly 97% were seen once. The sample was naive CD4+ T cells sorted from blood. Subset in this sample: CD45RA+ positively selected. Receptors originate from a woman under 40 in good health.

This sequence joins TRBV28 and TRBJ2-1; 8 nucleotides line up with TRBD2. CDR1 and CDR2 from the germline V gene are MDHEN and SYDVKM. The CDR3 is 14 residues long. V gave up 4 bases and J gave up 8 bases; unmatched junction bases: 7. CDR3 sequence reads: CASSSGGVFDEQFF. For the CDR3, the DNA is TGTGCCAGCAGTTCCGGGGGGGTATTCGATGAGCAGTTCTTC. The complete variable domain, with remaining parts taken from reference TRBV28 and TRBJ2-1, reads DVKVTQSSRYLVKRTGEKVFLECVQDMDHENMFWYRQDPGLGLRLIYFSYDVKMKEKGDIPEGYSVSREKKERFSLILESASTNQTSMYLCASSSGGVFDEQFFGPGTRLTVL.

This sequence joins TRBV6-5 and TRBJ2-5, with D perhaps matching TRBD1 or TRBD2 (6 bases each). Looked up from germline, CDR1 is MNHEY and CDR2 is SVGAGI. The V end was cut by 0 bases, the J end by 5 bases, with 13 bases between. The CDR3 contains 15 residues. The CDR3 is CASSYSRGVWETQYF. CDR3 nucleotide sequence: TGTGCCAGCAGTTACTCGAGGGGGGTTTGGGAGACCCAGTACTTC.

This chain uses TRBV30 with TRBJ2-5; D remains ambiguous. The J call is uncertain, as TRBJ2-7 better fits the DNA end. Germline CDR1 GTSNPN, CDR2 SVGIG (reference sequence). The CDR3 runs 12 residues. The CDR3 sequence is CAWSVQPYEQYF. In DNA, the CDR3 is TGTGCCTGGAGTGTACAACCTTACGAGCAGTACTTC.

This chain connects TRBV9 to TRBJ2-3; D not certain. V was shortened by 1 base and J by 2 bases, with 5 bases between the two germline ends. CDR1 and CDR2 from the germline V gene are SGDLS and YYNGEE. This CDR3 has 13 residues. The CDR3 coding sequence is TGTGCCAGCAGCGTAACCCTCACAGATACGCAGTATTTT. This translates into CASSVTLTDTQYF.

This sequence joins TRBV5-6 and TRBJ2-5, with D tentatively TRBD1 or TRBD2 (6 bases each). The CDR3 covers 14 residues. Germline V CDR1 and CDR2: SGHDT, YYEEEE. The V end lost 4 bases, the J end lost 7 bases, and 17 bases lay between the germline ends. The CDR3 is CASSSRGAGGTQYF. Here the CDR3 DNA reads TGTGCCAGCAGCAGCAGGGGTGCCGGGGGGACCCAGTACTTC.

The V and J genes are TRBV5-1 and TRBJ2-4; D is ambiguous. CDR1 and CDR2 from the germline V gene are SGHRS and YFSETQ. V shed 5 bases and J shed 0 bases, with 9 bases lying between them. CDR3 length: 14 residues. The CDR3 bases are TGCGCCAGCAGTCCGGTCTTAGCCAAAAACATTCAGTACTTC. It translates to CASSPVLAKNIQYF.

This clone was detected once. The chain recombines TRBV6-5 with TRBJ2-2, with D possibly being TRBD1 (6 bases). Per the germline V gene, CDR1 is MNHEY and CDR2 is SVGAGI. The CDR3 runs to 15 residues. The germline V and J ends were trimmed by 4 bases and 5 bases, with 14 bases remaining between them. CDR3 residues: CASSSFTGQTGELFF. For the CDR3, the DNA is TGTGCCAGCAGTTCCTTTACAGGGCAGACCGGGGAGCTGTTTTTT.

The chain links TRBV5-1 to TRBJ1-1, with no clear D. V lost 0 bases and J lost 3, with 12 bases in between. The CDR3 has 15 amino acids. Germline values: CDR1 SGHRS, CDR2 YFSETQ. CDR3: CASSLARGRDTEAFF. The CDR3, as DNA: TGCGCCAGCAGCTTGGCCCGGGGAAGGGACACTGAAGCTTTCTTT.

CDR3 in amino acids: CASSLPGGSVTGELFF. As DNA, the CDR3 is TGTGCCAGCAGCTTACCGGGCGGGAGCGTCACCGGGGAGCTGTTTTTT. J is TRBJ2-2 and V is TRBV7-9; 7 positions agree with TRBD2. The V and J ends lost 2 bases and 4 bases, in that order; junction bases with no gene match: 7. The CDR3 totals 16 residues. Germline V lookup: CDR1 SEHNR, CDR2 FQNEAQ (reference sequence).

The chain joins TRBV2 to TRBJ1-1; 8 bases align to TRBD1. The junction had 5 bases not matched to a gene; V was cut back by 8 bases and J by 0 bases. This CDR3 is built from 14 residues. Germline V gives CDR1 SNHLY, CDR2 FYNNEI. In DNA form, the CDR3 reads TGTGCCAGCCAAGGACAGGGCTTGAACACTGAAGCTTTCTTT. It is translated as CASQGQGLNTEAFF.

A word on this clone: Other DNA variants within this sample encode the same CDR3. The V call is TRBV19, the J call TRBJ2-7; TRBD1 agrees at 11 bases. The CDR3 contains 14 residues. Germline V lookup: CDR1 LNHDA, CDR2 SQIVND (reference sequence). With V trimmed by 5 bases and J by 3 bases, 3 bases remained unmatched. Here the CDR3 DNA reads TGTGCCAGTAGTGCCGGGACAGGGGGCTACGAGCAGTACTTC. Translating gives CASSAGTGGYEQYF.

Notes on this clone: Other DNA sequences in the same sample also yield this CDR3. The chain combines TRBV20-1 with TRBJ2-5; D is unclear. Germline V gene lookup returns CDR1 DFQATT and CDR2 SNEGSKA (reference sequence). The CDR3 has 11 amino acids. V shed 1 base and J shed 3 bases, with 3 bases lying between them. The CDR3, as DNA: TGCAGTGCTAGAGGGGAAGAGACCCAGTACTTC. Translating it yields CSARGEETQYF.

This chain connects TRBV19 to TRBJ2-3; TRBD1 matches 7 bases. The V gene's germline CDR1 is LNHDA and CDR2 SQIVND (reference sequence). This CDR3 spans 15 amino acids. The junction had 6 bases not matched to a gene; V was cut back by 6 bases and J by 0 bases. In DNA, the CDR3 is TGTGCCAGTAGGGAGAGACAGGGAAGCACAGATACGCAGTATTTT. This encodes CASRERQGSTDTQYF.

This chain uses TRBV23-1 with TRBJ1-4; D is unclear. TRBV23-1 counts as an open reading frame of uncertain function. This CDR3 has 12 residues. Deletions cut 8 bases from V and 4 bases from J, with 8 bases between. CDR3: CASGENNEKLFF. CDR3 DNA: TGCGCCAGCGGGGAGAATAATGAAAAACTGTTTTTT.